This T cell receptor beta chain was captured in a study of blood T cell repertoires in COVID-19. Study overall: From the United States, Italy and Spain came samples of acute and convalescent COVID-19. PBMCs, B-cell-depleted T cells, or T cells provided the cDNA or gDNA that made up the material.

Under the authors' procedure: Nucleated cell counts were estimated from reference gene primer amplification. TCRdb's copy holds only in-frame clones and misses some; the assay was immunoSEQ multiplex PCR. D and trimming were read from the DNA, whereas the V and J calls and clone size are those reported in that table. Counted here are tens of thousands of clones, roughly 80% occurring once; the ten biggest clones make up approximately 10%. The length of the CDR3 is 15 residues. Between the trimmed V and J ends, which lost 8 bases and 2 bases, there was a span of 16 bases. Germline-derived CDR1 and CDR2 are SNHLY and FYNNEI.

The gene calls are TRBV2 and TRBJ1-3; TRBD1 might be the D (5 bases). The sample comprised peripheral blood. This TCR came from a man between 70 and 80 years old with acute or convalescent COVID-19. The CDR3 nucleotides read TGTGCCAGCGCCTCTGGGGGGATCCCTGGAAACACCATATATTTT. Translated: CASASGGIPGNTIYF.